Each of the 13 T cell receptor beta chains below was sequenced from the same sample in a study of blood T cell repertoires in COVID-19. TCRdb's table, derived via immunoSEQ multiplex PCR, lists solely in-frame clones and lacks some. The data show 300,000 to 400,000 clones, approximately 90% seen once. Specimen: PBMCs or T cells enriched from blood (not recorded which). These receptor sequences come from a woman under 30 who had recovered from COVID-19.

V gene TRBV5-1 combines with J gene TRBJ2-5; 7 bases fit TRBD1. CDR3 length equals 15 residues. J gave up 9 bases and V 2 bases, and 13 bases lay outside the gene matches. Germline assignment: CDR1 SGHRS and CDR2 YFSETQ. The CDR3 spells CASSFPDRLLGAQYF. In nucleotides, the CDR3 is TGCGCCAGCAGCTTCCCGGACAGGCTTTTAGGGGCCCAGTACTTC.

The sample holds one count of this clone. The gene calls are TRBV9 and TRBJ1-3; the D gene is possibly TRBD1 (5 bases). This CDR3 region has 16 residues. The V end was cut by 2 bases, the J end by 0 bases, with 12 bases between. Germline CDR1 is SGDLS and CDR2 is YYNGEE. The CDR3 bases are TGTGCCAGCAGCGTGGATTCGGGGGGCTCTGGAAACACCATATATTTT. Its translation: CASSVDSGGSGNTIYF. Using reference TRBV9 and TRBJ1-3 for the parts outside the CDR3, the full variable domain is DSGVTQTPKHLITATGQRVTLRCSPRSGDLSVYWYQQSLDQGLQFLIQYYNGEERAKGNILERFSAQQFPDLHSELNLSSLELGDSALYFCASSVDSGGSGNTIYFGEGSWLTVV.

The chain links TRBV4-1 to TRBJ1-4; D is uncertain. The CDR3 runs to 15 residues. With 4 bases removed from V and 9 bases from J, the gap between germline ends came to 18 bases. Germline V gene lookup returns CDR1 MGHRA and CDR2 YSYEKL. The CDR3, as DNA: TGCGCCAGCAGCCGGAATGACGGCGAGAGGAAAAAACTGTTTTTT. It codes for CASSRNDGERKKLFF.

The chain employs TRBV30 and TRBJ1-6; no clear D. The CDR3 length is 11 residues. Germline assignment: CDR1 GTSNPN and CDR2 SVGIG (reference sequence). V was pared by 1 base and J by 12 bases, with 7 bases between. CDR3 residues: CAWSASGPLHF. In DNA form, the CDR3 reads TGTGCCTGGAGTGCCAGCGGACCCCTCCACTTT.

Here the CDR3 reads CASSPTRTKKNEQYF. In DNA, the CDR3 is TGTGCCAGCAGCCCAACCAGGACAAAAAAAAACGAGCAGTACTTC. The chain joins TRBV6-6 to TRBJ2-7; D might be TRBD1 (5 bases). The CDR3 contains 15 residues. V lost 6 bases and J lost 5, with 20 bases in between. Germline CDR1 reads MNHNY; CDR2 reads SVGAGI (reference sequence).

The CDR3 sequence: CASSEREYLSYEQYF. The CDR3 DNA reads as TGTGCCAGCAGCGAAAGAGAGTATCTCTCCTACGAGCAGTACTTC. V and J are TRBV11-2 and TRBJ2-7, with no clear D. Germline V lookup: CDR1 SGHAT, CDR2 FQNNGV. The CDR3 consists of 15 residues. V dropped 5 bases and J dropped 0 bases, with 14 bases sitting between them.

The CDR3 DNA follows: TGCGCCAGCAGCTTGGGCCACAGTAATAGCAATCAGCCCCAGCATTTT. This codes for CASSLGHSNSNQPQHF. V and J are TRBV5-1 and TRBJ1-5, with D hard to call. The CDR3 totals 16 residues. V dropped 0 bases and J dropped 0 bases, with 10 bases sitting between them. From germline, CDR1 is SGHRS and CDR2 YFSETQ.

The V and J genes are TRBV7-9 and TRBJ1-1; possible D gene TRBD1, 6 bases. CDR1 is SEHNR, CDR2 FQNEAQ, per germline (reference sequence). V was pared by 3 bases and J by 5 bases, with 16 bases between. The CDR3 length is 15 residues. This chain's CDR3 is CASSFGIGTNTEAFF. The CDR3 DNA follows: TGTGCCAGCAGCTTTGGCATAGGGACAAATACTGAAGCTTTCTTT.

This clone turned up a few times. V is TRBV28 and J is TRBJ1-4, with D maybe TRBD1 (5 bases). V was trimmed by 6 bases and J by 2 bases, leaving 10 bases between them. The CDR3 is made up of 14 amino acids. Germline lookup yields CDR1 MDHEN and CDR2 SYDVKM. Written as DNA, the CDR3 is TGTGCCAGCAGCGCGGGGGGTACTAATGAAAAACTGTTTTTT. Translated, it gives CASSAGGTNEKLFF.

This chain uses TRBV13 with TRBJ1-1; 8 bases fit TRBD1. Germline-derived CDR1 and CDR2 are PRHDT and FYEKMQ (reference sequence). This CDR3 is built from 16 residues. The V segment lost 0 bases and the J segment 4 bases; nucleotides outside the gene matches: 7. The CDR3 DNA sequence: TGTGCCAGCAGCTTAGGCCAGGGGGCAACCTTCACTGAAGCTTTCTTT. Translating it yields CASSLGQGATFTEAFF.

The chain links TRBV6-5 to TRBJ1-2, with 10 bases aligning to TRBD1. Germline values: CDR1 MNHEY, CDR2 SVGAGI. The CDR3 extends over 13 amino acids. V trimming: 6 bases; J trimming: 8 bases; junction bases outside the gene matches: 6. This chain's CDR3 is CASRFRDRGGYTF. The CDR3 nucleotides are TGTGCCAGCAGGTTCCGGGACAGGGGCGGCTACACCTTC.

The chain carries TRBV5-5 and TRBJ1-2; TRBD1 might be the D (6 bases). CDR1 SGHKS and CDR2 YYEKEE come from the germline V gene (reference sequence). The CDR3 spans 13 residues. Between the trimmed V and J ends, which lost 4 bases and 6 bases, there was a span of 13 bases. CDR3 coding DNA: TGTGCCAGCAGCCCTGGGGGCTCGGATGGCTACACCTTC. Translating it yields CASSPGGSDGYTF.

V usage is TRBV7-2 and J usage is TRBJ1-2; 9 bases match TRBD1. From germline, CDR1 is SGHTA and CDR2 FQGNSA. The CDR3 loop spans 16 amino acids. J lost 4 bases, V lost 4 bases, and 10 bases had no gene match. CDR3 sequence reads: CASSYRGQVPAYGYTF. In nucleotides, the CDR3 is TGTGCCAGCAGCTACAGGGGGCAAGTCCCCGCCTATGGCTACACCTTC.